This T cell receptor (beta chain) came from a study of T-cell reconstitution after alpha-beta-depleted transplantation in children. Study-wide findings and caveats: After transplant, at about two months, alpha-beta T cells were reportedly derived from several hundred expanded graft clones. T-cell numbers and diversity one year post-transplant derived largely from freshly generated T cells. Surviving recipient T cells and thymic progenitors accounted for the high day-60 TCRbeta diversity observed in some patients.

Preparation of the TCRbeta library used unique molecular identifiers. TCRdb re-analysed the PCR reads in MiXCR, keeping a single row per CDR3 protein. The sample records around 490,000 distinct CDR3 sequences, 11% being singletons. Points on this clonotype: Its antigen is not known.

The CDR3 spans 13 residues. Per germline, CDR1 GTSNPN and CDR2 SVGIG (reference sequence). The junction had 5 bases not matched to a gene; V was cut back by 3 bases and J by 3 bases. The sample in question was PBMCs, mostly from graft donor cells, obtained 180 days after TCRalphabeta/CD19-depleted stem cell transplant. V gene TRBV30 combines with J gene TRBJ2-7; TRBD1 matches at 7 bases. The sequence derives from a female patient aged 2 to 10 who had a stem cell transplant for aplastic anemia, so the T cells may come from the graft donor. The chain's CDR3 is CAWSRDRNYEQYV. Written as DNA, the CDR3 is TGTGCCTGGAGCCGGGACAGAAACTACGAGCAGTACGTC.